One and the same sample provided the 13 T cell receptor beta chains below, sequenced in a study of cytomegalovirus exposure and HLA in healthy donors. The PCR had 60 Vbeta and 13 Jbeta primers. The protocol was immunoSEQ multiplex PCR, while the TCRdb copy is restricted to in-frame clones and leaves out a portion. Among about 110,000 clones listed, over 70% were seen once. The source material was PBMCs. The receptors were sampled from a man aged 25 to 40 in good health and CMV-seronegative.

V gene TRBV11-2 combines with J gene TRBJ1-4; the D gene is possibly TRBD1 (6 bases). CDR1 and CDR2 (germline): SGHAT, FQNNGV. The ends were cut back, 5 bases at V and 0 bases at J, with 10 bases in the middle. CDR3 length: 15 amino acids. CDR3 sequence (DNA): TGTGCCAGCAGCCCCTGGACAGCAACTAATGAAAAACTGTTTTTT. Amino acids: CASSPWTATNEKLFF.

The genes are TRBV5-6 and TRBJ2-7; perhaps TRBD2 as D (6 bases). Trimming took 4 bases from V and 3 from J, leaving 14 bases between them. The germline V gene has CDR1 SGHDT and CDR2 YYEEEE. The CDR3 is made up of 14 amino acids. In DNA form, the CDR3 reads TGTGCCAGCAGCCTCGGGGGTAGCGACTACGAGCAGTACTTC. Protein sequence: CASSLGGSDYEQYF.

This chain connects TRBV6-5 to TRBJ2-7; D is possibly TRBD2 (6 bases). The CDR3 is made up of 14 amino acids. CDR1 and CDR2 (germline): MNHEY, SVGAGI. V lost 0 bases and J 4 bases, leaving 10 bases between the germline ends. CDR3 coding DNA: TGTGCCAGCAGTTACTCCCGTAGCGGTTACGAGCAGTACTTC. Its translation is CASSYSRSGYEQYF.

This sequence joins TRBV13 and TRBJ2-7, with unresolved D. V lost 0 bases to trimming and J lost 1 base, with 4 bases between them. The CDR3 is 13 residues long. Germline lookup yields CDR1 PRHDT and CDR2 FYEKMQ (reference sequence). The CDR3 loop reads CASSLGESYEQYF. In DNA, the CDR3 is TGTGCCAGCAGCTTAGGAGAGTCCTACGAGCAGTACTTC.

For the CDR3, the DNA is TGTGCCAGCAGGACCATTGGGGTCGGGGCCGGGGAGCTGTTTTTT. It specifies CASRTIGVGAGELFF. The chain is built from TRBV6-5 and TRBJ2-2; TRBD2 might be the D (5 bases). Germline V gives CDR1 MNHEY, CDR2 SVGAGI. There are 15 residues in the CDR3. V was trimmed by 6 bases and J by 6 bases, leaving 17 bases between them.

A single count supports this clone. The CDR3 loop reads CASSSPEVSTGELFF. Written as DNA, the CDR3 is TGTGCCAGCAGCTCTCCCGAGGTTAGCACCGGGGAGCTGTTTTTT. The J gene is TRBJ2-2, the V gene TRBV11-1, with D uncertain. The CDR3 has 15 amino acids. The ends were cut back, 4 bases at V and 4 bases at J, with 13 bases in the middle. Germline V gene lookup returns CDR1 SGHAT and CDR2 FQDESV (reference sequence).

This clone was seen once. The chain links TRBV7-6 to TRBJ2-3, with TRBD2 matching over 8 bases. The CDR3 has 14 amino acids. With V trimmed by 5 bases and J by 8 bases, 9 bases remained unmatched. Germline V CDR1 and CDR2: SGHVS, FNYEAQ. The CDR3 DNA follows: TGTGCCAGCAGCGGAGCGGGAGATAGGATTACGCAGTATTTT. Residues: CASSGAGDRITQYF.

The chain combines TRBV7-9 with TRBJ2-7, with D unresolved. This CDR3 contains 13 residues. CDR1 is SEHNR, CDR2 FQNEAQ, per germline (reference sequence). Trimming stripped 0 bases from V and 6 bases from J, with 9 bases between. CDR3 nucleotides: TGTGCCAGCAGCTTAGCGGTCTCGCGCGAGCAGTACTTC. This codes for CASSLAVSREQYF. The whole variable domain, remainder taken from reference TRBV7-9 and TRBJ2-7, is DTGVSQNPRHKITKRGQNVTFRCDPISEHNRLYWYRQTLGQGPEFLTYFQNEAQLEKSRLLSDRFSAERPKGSFSTLEIQRTEQGDSAMYLCASSLAVSREQYFGPGTRLTVT.

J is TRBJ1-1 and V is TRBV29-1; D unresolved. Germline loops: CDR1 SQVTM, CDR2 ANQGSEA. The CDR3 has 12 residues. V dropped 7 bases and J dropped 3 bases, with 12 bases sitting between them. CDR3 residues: CSAGQRDTEAFF. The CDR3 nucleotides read TGCAGCGCTGGTCAGAGGGACACTGAAGCTTTCTTT. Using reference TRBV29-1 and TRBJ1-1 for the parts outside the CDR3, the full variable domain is SAVISQKPSRDICQRGTSLTIQCQVDSQVTMMFWYRQQPGQSLTLIATANQGSEATYESGFVIDKFPISRPNLTFSTLTVSNMSPEDSSIYLCSAGQRDTEAFFGQGTRLTVV.

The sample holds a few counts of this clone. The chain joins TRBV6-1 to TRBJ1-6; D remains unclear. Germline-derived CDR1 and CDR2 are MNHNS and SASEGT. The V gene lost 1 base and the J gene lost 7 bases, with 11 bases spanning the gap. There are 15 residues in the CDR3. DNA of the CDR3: TGTGCCAGCAGTGAAGGAGGCCGGGGAAATTCACCCCTCCACTTT. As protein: CASSEGGRGNSPLHF.

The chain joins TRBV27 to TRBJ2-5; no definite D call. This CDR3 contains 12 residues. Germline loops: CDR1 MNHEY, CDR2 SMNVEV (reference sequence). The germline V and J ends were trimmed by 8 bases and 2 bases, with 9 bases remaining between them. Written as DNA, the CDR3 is TGTGCCAGCGGCATTACACAAGAGACCCAGTACTTC. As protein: CASGITQETQYF.

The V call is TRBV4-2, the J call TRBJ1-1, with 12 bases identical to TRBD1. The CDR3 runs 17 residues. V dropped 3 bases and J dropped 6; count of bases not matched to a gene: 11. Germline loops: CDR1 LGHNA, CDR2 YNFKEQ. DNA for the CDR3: TGTGCCAGCAGCCACCTACTTTGGGACAGGGGGCTTTCTGAAGCTTTCTTT. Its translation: CASSHLLWDRGLSEAFF.

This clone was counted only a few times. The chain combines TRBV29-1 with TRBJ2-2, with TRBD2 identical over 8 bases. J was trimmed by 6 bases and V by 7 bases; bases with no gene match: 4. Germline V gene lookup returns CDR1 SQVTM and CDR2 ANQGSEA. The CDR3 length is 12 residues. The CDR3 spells CSGTGGAGELFF. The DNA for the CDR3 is TGCAGCGGGACCGGGGGGGCCGGGGAGCTGTTTTTT.